What follows is one TCR beta chain and its context. V trimming: 1 base; J trimming: 4 bases; junction bases outside the gene matches: 12. Germline lookup yields CDR1 SEHNR and CDR2 FQNEAQ (reference sequence). The CDR3 spans 17 residues. This sample is part of a study of control samples from healthy donors and cancer patients. The repertoire was sequenced with immunoSEQ multiplex PCR; TCRdb's copy has only in-frame clones and lacks some. The table has 150,000 to 160,000 clones, more than 85% seen once. This receptor was taken from a man aged 45 to 65 in good health. The source material was blood. The rearrangement links TRBV7-9 to TRBJ2-5, with TRBD2 identical over 7 bases. CDR3 nucleotides: TGTGCCAGCAGCTTAGGAGCCGGGGGGAGTTTGGCAGAGACCCAGTACTTC. It encodes CASSLGAGGSLAETQYF.